This note documents a single T cell receptor beta chain sequence. What it binds is not known. V lost 8 bases to trimming and J lost 1 base, with 12 bases between them. The CDR3 consists of 13 residues. Germline V lookup: CDR1 MNHEY, CDR2 SMNVEV (reference sequence). Profiling relied on immunoSEQ multiplex PCR, and the TCRdb table lists in-frame clones only, not all of them. The top ten clones hold 0.9% of a sample with roughly 160,000 clones, 90% to 95% of them seen once. The sample originates from a study of T cell responses to AZD1222 COVID-19 vaccine. Study-level results: Spike-specific TCR breadth and depth both grew after two AZD1222 doses.

The chain is built from TRBV27 and TRBJ2-7, with TRBD1 as a possible D gene (6 bases). Specimen: peripheral blood, collected on day 0 of AZD1222 vaccination. This TCR came from an adult in good health. As DNA, the CDR3 is TGTGCCAGCGGCACCACAGGGTCCTACGAGCAGTACTTC. Translation gives CASGTTGSYEQYF.